This entry lists 28 T cell receptor beta chains sequenced from one sample in a study of cytomegalovirus exposure and HLA in healthy donors. PCR involved 60 Vbeta and 13 Jbeta primers. Some clones are missing from TCRdb's copy, which holds only in-frame ones; the method was immunoSEQ multiplex PCR. Of about 150,000 clones detected, 75% to 85% appear once; the ten largest clones hold 8.1%. Sample: PBMCs. These receptors were collected from a woman aged 45-59 years in good health and CMV-seropositive.

This chain joins TRBV14 and TRBJ1-1, with TRBD1 matching 9 bases. This CDR3 contains 15 residues. Looked up from germline, CDR1 is SGHDN and CDR2 is FVKESK. The trim removed 1 base at V and 4 bases at J, leaving 4 bases unmatched. The CDR3: CASSQGLDRGTEAFF. CDR3 nucleotide sequence: TGTGCCAGCAGCCAAGGTCTGGACAGGGGCACTGAAGCTTTCTTT.

The V and J genes are TRBV19 and TRBJ2-3, with TRBD2 identical over 7 bases. V dropped 8 bases and J dropped 5; count of bases not matched to a gene: 1. The CDR3 extends over 11 amino acids. Germline CDR1 is LNHDA and CDR2 is SQIVND (reference sequence). In nucleotides, the CDR3 is TGTGCCAGTGGGGAGGGAGATACGCAGTATTTT. This translates into CASGEGDTQYF.

This chain connects TRBV7-8 to TRBJ2-5, with TRBD2 matching 12 bases. V shed 1 base, J shed 3 bases, and the junction held 0 bases outside the gene matches. The germline V gene has CDR1 SGHVS and CDR2 FQNEAQ. The length of the CDR3 is 15 residues. Here the CDR3 DNA reads TGTGCCAGCAGCTTAGGACTAGCGGGAGAAGAGACCCAGTACTTC. This sequence encodes CASSLGLAGEETQYF.

The CDR3 sequence is CASSEPGYYGYTF. The DNA for the CDR3 is TGTGCCAGCAGTGAACCGGGGTACTATGGCTACACCTTC. The V and J genes are TRBV25-1 and TRBJ1-2; D gene ambiguous. CDR1 and CDR2 from the germline V gene are MGHDK and SYGVNS. V gave up 2 bases and J gave up 3 bases, with 7 bases separating them. The CDR3 has 13 residues.

Concerning this clone: One end of the junction does not line up with germline, which may come from a read error. The rearrangement links TRBV4-3 to TRBJ1-2; no definite D call. Germline V gene sequence: CDR1 LGHNA, CDR2 YSLEER. The CDR3 is made up of 13 amino acids. CDR3 DNA sequence: TGCGCCAGCAGCCAAAACACTTACTACGGCTACACCTTC. Translated, it gives CASSQNTYYGYTF.

This clone was seen a handful of times. The chain couples TRBV6-5 to TRBJ2-1, with a possible D match to TRBD2 (7 bases). Germline lookup yields CDR1 MNHEY and CDR2 SVGAGI. This CDR3 comprises 16 residues. Trimming removed 2 bases at V and 4 bases at J, with 15 bases between. The CDR3 sequence: CASSYEGGELYNEQFF. CDR3 coding DNA: TGTGCCAGCAGTTACGAGGGGGGGGAGTTATACAATGAGCAGTTCTTC.

The chain recombines TRBV9 with TRBJ1-4, with D tentatively TRBD1 (6 bases). Germline V lookup: CDR1 SGDLS, CDR2 YYNGEE. Trimming left V 3 bases short and J 7 bases short, with 13 bases between. The CDR3 consists of 14 residues. The CDR3 region is CASSETGGAEKLFF. The CDR3 region has the DNA TGTGCCAGCAGCGAGACAGGAGGTGCTGAAAAACTGTTTTTT.

The chain has TRBV4-2 and TRBJ1-1, with D tentatively TRBD1 (5 bases). V gave up 4 bases and J gave up 0 bases, with 15 bases separating them. This CDR3 region has 16 residues. Per the germline V gene, CDR1 is LGHNA and CDR2 is YNFKEQ. The DNA for the CDR3 is TGTGCCAGCAGCCCCTCGTTGGGGGAGGTGAACACTGAAGCTTTCTTT. As protein: CASSPSLGEVNTEAFF.

This chain connects TRBV14 to TRBJ2-3, with D possibly being TRBD2 (5 bases). The ends were cut back, 1 base at V and 3 bases at J, with 8 bases in the middle. Looked up from germline, CDR1 is SGHDN and CDR2 is FVKESK. The length of the CDR3 is 14 residues. The CDR3 is CASSQGGLTDTQYF. In DNA form, the CDR3 reads TGTGCCAGCAGCCAAGGCGGGTTGACAGATACGCAGTATTTT. The variable domain in full, completed from reference TRBV14 and TRBJ2-3, reads EAGVTQFPSHSVIEKGQTVTLRCDPISGHDNLYWYRRVMGKEIKFLLHFVKESKQDESGMPNNRFLAERTGGTYSTLKVQPAELEDSGVYFCASSQGGLTDTQYFGPGTRLTVL.

The genes are TRBV4-1 and TRBJ2-1; D perhaps matches TRBD2 (5 bases). CDR1 MGHRA and CDR2 YSYEKL come from the germline V gene. The CDR3 totals 14 residues. V lost 1 base to trimming and J lost 2 bases, with 6 bases between them. The CDR3 nucleotides read TGCGCCAGCAGCCAAGGAGCGGCCTACAATGAGCAGTTCTTC. Protein product: CASSQGAAYNEQFF.

This chain joins TRBV5-6 and TRBJ2-1; D unresolved. Trimming left V 1 base short and J 8 bases short, with 19 bases between. Germline CDR1 reads SGHDT; CDR2 reads YYEEEE. The CDR3 length is 16 residues. As DNA, the CDR3 is TGTGCCAGCAGCTTGCGGGTAACCGTCACGGGTGATGAGCAGTTCTTC. Encoded protein: CASSLRVTVTGDEQFF.

The V call is TRBV6-1, the J call TRBJ2-3; 11 bases are a match to TRBD2. The CDR3 loop spans 17 amino acids. Germline values: CDR1 MNHNS, CDR2 SASEGT. V lost 2 bases and J lost 2; bases outside the gene matches: 6. CDR3 sequence: CASSEFISGGDTDTQYF. CDR3 sequence (DNA): TGTGCCAGCAGTGAATTTATTAGCGGGGGGGACACAGATACGCAGTATTTT.

CDR3 in DNA: TGTGCCTGGTCGCGCCAGCCCCAGCATTTT. Its translation: CAWSRQPQHF. The chain combines TRBV30 with TRBJ1-5; no clear D. The V end was cut by 5 bases, the J end by 7 bases, with 6 bases between. The germline V gene encodes CDR1 GTSNPN and CDR2 SVGIG (reference sequence). The CDR3 sequence is 10 residues long.

The chain employs TRBV7-3 and TRBJ1-1; TRBD1 aligns across 8 bases. Trimming cost V 6 bases and J 4 bases; bases outside gene matches: 7. This CDR3 is 14 amino acids long. Germline V gene lookup returns CDR1 SGHTA and CDR2 FQGTGA. The CDR3 spells CASSPTGGVTEAFF. The CDR3 DNA reads TGTGCCAGCAGTCCTACAGGGGGAGTCACTGAAGCTTTCTTT.

In its sample, this clone was seen a few times. The chain uses TRBV7-2 and TRBJ2-2, with 11 bases fitting TRBD2. Germline V gene lookup returns CDR1 SGHTA and CDR2 FQGNSA. This CDR3 is built from 18 residues. After removal of 5 bases from V and 0 bases from J, the junction contained 8 bases not matched to a gene. The CDR3 protein is CASSPGPGLAANTGELFF. DNA of the CDR3: TGTGCCAGCAGCCCCGGCCCGGGACTAGCGGCGAACACCGGGGAGCTGTTTTTT.

The chain combines TRBV7-9 with TRBJ2-3; D call uncertain. The CDR3 loop spans 13 amino acids. Germline loops: CDR1 SEHNR, CDR2 FQNEAQ (reference sequence). V was pared by 4 bases and J by 14 bases, with 19 bases between. The CDR3 spells CASSSGRSLYPYF. CDR3 nucleotides: TGTGCCAGCAGCTCAGGCCGGTCCTTGTACCCGTATTTT.

The genes are TRBV18 and TRBJ2-7, with D possibly matching TRBD2 (5 bases). The CDR3 sequence is 14 residues long. Germline lookup yields CDR1 KGHSH and CDR2 LQKENI. The V gene lost 1 base and the J gene lost 7 bases, with 14 bases spanning the gap. Here the CDR3 reads CASSPQVSGDEQYF. For the CDR3, the DNA is TGTGCCAGCTCACCACAGGTTTCCGGGGATGAGCAGTACTTC.

The genes are TRBV7-3 and TRBJ2-2; weak D call: TRBD2 (5 bases). Trimming took 0 bases from V and 0 from J, leaving 14 bases between them. CDR1 and CDR2 from the germline V gene are SGHTA and FQGTGA. This CDR3 has 18 residues. The CDR3 region has the DNA TGTGCCAGCAGCTTAACCCGGTGGGAGAAAACGAACACCGGGGAGCTGTTTTTT. It translates to CASSLTRWEKTNTGELFF.

This chain uses TRBV7-2 with TRBJ2-2, with D perhaps TRBD1 (6 bases). This CDR3 spans 16 amino acids. Trimming shortened V by 5 bases and J by 4 bases, and 17 bases separated the two germline ends. Germline CDR1 and CDR2: SGHTA and FQGNSA. CDR3: CASSLTGFPGTGELFF. CDR3 sequence (DNA): TGTGCCAGCAGCCTCACAGGGTTTCCGGGCACCGGGGAGCTGTTTTTT.

The chain has TRBV7-2 and TRBJ1-2; a weak D match, TRBD1 (5 bases). This CDR3 has 13 residues. V was cut by 5 bases and J by 9 bases, with 16 bases left in between. Germline CDR1 reads SGHTA; CDR2 reads FQGNSA. The DNA for the CDR3 is TGTGCCAGCAGCGCACATGGGGGGACCCGCTACACCTTC. This gives the protein CASSAHGGTRYTF. The entire variable domain, with the rest obtained from reference TRBV7-2 and TRBJ1-2, is as follows: GAGVSQSPSNKVTEKGKDVELRCDPISGHTALYWYRQSLGQGLEFLIYFQGNSAPDKSGLPSDRFSAERTGGSVSTLTIQRTQQEDSAVYLCASSAHGGTRYTFGSGTRLTVV.

This chain connects TRBV27 to TRBJ1-1; a weak D match, TRBD1 (5 bases). The CDR3 is made up of 15 amino acids. CDR1 MNHEY and CDR2 SMNVEV come from the germline V gene (reference sequence). Between the trimmed V and J ends, which lost 3 bases and 3 bases, there was a span of 14 bases. CDR3 DNA: TGTGCCAGCAGTTTGACAGACCCCCTCGACACTGAAGCTTTCTTT. Its translation is CASSLTDPLDTEAFF.

The sample holds one count of this clone. The chain employs TRBV5-6 and TRBJ2-7; D ambiguous. V lost 2 bases, J lost 2 bases, and 11 bases lay in between. Per germline, CDR1 SGHDT and CDR2 YYEEEE. CDR3 length: 14 amino acids. The CDR3 DNA sequence: TGTGCCAGCAGCTTCCGATACAACCCCTACGAGCAGTACTTC. Amino acids: CASSFRYNPYEQYF.

V is TRBV27 and J is TRBJ1-1; tentative D call: TRBD1 (6 bases). The V end lost 7 bases, the J end lost 9 bases, and 18 bases lay between the germline ends. Germline lookup yields CDR1 MNHEY and CDR2 SMNVEV (reference sequence). The CDR3 is 13 amino acids. The CDR3 reads CASKLLTGKQAFF. DNA for the CDR3: TGTGCCAGCAAACTACTTACAGGGAAACAAGCTTTCTTT.

The CDR3 here is CASSLEAGHQPQHF. In DNA, the CDR3 is TGTGCCAGCAGCTTAGAGGCAGGGCATCAGCCCCAGCATTTT. The rearrangement joins TRBV7-8 to TRBJ1-5, with D maybe TRBD1 (5 bases). V lost 1 base and J 5 bases, leaving 9 bases between the germline ends. Germline assignment: CDR1 SGHVS and CDR2 FQNEAQ. The CDR3 has 14 amino acids.

The table lists this clone with a few counts. The chain carries TRBV6-5 and TRBJ2-7; a possible D gene is TRBD1 (5 bases). Trimming took off 2 bases at V and 0 bases at J, with 11 bases between the two ends. There are 15 residues in the CDR3. The V gene's germline CDR1 is MNHEY and CDR2 SVGAGI. The CDR3 coding sequence is TGTGCCAGCAGTTACCGGACAACCAGCTCCTACGAGCAGTACTTC. Amino acid sequence: CASSYRTTSSYEQYF.

This chain uses TRBV4-3 with TRBJ1-2, with 11 bases fitting TRBD1. CDR1 is LGHNA and CDR2 is YSLEER in the germline V gene. V trimming: 3 bases; J trimming: 7 bases; junction bases outside the gene matches: 4. The CDR3 contains 14 residues. The CDR3 here is CASSQVGTGGGYTF. The CDR3 DNA reads as TGCGCCAGCAGCCAGGTTGGGACAGGGGGTGGCTACACCTTC.

The V gene is TRBV19, the J gene TRBJ1-2, with D possibly TRBD1 on 6 matching bases. This CDR3 region has 15 residues. V shed 5 bases and J shed 2 bases, with 15 bases lying between them. Germline CDR1 reads LNHDA; CDR2 reads SQIVND (reference sequence). The CDR3 bases are TGTGCCAGTAGTTTCCGGGACACCGCCAACTATGGCTACACCTTC. Residues: CASSFRDTANYGYTF.

J is TRBJ2-7 and V is TRBV28; the match to TRBD1 covers 8 bases. Germline V CDR1 and CDR2: MDHEN, SYDVKM. The CDR3 has 14 residues. V lost 6 bases, J lost 4 bases, and 8 bases stayed unmatched. In DNA form, the CDR3 reads TGTGCCAGCAGCGTGGACAGGGAATTTTACGAGCAGTACTTC. This gives the protein CASSVDREFYEQYF.